The next 9 T cell receptor beta chains were all read from a single sample in a study of beta chain features in type 1 diabetes. Expressed TCRB transcripts got sequenced, as all isolated RNA was reverse transcribed. Sequencing was performed with immunoSEQ multiplex PCR; in TCRdb, only in-frame clones are kept and a portion is missing. Of 300,000 to 450,000 clones in the sample, roughly a fifth were seen once. The sample was naive CD4+ T cells from blood. These receptors all come from a woman between 18 and 30 years old in good health.

This clone was counted a few times. The gene calls are TRBV4-2 and TRBJ1-2, with D tentatively TRBD1 (6 bases). V gave up 1 base and J gave up 2 bases, with 11 bases separating them. Germline V gene sequence: CDR1 LGHNA, CDR2 YNFKEQ. This CDR3 is built from 15 residues. CDR3 DNA sequence: TGTGCCAGCAGCCAAGGGAGGCAGGGGAACTATGGCTACACCTTC. Protein sequence: CASSQGRQGNYGYTF.

The V and J genes are TRBV4-3 and TRBJ2-3, with 11 bases matching TRBD1. J gave up 6 bases and V 0 bases, and 8 bases lay outside the gene matches. Germline lookup yields CDR1 LGHNA and CDR2 YSLEER. The CDR3 has 17 amino acids. CDR3 sequence reads: CASSQDYRDRGLDTQYF. Written as DNA, the CDR3 is TGCGCCAGCAGCCAAGACTACAGGGACAGGGGGTTGGATACGCAGTATTTT.

The V gene is TRBV25-1, the J gene TRBJ1-1, with D perhaps TRBD1 (5 bases). Germline CDR1 reads MGHDK; CDR2 reads SYGVNS. This CDR3 has 15 amino acids. Trimming removed 0 bases at V and 3 bases at J, with 11 bases between. The CDR3 protein is CASSEYSPRDTEAFF. The DNA for the CDR3 is TGTGCCAGCAGTGAATATAGTCCCAGGGACACTGAAGCTTTCTTT.

The count of this clone is one. The rearrangement joins TRBV5-1 to TRBJ2-1; D uncertain. V dropped 4 bases and J dropped 6 bases, with 14 bases sitting between them. Germline V gene lookup returns CDR1 SGHRS and CDR2 YFSETQ. The CDR3 is made up of 14 amino acids. The CDR3 here is CASSRTQQVNEQFF. As DNA, the CDR3 is TGCGCCAGCAGCCGCACCCAGCAGGTCAATGAGCAGTTCTTC.

The gene calls are TRBV4-2 and TRBJ2-7; maybe TRBD1 (5 bases). CDR1 and CDR2 (germline): LGHNA, YNFKEQ. The CDR3 has 16 amino acids. Trimming took off 1 base at V and 0 bases at J, with 13 bases between the two ends. The CDR3 DNA reads as TGTGCCAGCAGCCAAGTAGGGGCCGCTTTCTCCTACGAGCAGTACTTC. As protein: CASSQVGAAFSYEQYF.

The CDR3 nucleotides read TGCGCCAGCAGCTTGGGTAGCGGGGGTACTGGAGATACGCAGTATTTT. The encoded protein is CASSLGSGGTGDTQYF. The chain links TRBV5-1 to TRBJ2-3; 9 nucleotides match TRBD2. The CDR3 contains 16 residues. Germline lookup yields CDR1 SGHRS and CDR2 YFSETQ. Trimming took 0 bases from V and 5 from J; bases not matched to a gene: 7. Full variable domain (missing parts from reference TRBV5-1 and TRBJ2-3): KAGVTQTPRYLIKTRGQQVTLSCSPISGHRSVSWYQQTPGQGLQFLFEYFSETQRNKGNFPGRFSGRQFSNSRSEMNVSTLELGDSALYLCASSLGSGGTGDTQYFGPGTRLTVL.

The chain carries TRBV5-1 and TRBJ2-5, with 10 positions matching TRBD1. Germline CDR1 reads SGHRS; CDR2 reads YFSETQ. This CDR3 has 13 residues. V lost 6 bases and J lost 2; bases outside the gene matches: 1. Here the CDR3 reads CASTGQGQETQYF. The CDR3 DNA reads as TGCGCCAGCACGGGACAGGGGCAAGAGACCCAGTACTTC.

This clone occurred a few times. This sequence joins TRBV9 and TRBJ2-7, with 9 bases that match TRBD1. This CDR3 has 15 residues. In germline, CDR1 is SGDLS, CDR2 YYNGEE. J gave up 3 bases and V 0 bases, and 4 bases lay outside the gene matches. CDR3: CASSVAPTGGYEQYF. For the CDR3, the DNA is TGTGCCAGCAGCGTAGCCCCGACAGGGGGCTACGAGCAGTACTTC.

This clone was picked up a small number of times. This chain uses TRBV4-1 with TRBJ2-5, with D perhaps matching TRBD1 (6 bases). Germline values: CDR1 MGHRA, CDR2 YSYEKL. The CDR3 extends over 17 amino acids. V was trimmed by 0 bases and J by 4 bases, leaving 18 bases between them. Here the CDR3 DNA reads TGCGCCAGCAGCCAAGAAGGGACAAGGCTTTCCGTAGAGACCCAGTACTTC. Amino acid sequence: CASSQEGTRLSVETQYF.